The present entry profiles one TCR beta chain with its context. Germline V gene lookup returns CDR1 SGDLS and CDR2 YYNGEE. This CDR3 region has 16 residues. Trimming at V came to 4 bases and at J to 0 bases, leaving 7 bases not matched to a gene. This record comes from a study of control samples from healthy donors and cancer patients. The data were produced by immunoSEQ multiplex PCR, yet TCRdb's version contains in-frame clones alone and is incomplete. Seen here are over 90,000 clones, about 90% observed once, and the top ten hold under 2.5%. The sample consisted of blood. V and J are TRBV9 and TRBJ2-7; 10 bases align to TRBD2. The TCR sequence derives from a woman in her late teens or twenties in good health. CDR3 protein: CASSFSGGATSYEQYF. In DNA form, the CDR3 reads TGTGCCAGCAGCTTCAGCGGGGGGGCGACCTCCTACGAGCAGTACTTC.